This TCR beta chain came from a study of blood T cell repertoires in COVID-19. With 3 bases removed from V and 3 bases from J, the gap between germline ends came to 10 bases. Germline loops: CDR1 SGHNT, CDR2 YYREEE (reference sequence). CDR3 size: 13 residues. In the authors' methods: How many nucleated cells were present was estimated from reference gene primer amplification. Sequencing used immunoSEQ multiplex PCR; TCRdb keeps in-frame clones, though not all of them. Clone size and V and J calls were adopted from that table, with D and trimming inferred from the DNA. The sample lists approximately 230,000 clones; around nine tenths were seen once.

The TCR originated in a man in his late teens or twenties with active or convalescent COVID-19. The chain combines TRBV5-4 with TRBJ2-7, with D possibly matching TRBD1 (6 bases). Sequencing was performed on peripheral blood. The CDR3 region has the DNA TGTGCCAGCAGCTCTGGGGACAACTACGAGCAGTACTTC. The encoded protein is CASSSGDNYEQYF.